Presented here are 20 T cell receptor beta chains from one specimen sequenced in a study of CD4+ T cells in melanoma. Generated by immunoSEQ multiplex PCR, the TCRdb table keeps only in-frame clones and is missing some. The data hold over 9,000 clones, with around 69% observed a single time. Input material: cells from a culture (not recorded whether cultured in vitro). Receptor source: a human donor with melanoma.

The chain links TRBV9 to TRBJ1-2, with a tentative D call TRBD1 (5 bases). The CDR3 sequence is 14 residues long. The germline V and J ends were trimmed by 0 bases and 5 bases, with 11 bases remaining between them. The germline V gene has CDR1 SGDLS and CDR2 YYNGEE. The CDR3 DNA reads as TGTGCCAGCAGCGTAGGTTCCAGGGAGTATGGCTACACCTTC. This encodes CASSVGSREYGYTF. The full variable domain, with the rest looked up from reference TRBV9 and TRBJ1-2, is DSGVTQTPKHLITATGQRVTLRCSPRSGDLSVYWYQQSLDQGLQFLIQYYNGEERAKGNILERFSAQQFPDLHSELNLSSLELGDSALYFCASSVGSREYGYTFGSGTRLTVV.

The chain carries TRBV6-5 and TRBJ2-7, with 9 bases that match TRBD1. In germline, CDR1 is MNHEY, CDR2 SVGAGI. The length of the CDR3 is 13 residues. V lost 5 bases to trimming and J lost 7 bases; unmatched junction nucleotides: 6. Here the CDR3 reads CASSGTGSGEQYF. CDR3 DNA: TGTGCCAGCAGTGGGACAGGGTCGGGGGAGCAGTACTTC.

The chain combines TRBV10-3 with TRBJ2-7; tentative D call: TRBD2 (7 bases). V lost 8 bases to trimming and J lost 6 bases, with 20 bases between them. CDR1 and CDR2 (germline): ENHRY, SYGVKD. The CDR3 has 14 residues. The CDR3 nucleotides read TGTGCCATCTCAACGGGGGGCTCTCTTGGCGAGCAGTACTTC. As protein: CAISTGGSLGEQYF.

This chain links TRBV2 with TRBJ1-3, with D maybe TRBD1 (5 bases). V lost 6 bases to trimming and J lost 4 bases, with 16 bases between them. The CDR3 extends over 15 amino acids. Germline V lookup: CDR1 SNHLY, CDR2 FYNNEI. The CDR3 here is CASSRRDGIGNTIYF. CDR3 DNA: TGTGCCAGCAGCCGACGGGACGGTATAGGAAACACCATATATTTT.

DNA for the CDR3: TGTGCCAGCAGTGAATGGAACACTGAAGCTTTCTTT. As protein: CASSEWNTEAFF. The V and J genes are TRBV6-1 and TRBJ1-1; D unresolved. V dropped 2 bases and J dropped 1 base, with 2 bases sitting between them. Per the germline V gene, CDR1 is MNHNS and CDR2 is SASEGT. The CDR3 contains 12 residues.

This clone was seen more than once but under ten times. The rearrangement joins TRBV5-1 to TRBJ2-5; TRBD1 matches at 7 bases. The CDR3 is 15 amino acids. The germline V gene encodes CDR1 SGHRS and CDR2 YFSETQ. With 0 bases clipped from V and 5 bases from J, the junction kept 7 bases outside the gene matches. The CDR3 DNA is TGCGCCAGCAGCTTGGCACCAGACAGGGATGAGACCCAGTACTTC. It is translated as CASSLAPDRDETQYF.

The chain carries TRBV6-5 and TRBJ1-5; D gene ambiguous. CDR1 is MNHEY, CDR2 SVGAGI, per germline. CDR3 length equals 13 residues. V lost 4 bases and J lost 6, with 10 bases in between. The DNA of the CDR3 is TGTGCCAGCAGTTTGTGGGAACTTCAGCCCCAGCATTTT. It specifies CASSLWELQPQHF.

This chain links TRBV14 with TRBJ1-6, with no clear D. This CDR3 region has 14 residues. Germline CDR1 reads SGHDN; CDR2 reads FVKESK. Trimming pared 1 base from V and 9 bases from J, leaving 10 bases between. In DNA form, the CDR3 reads TGTGCCAGCAGCCAAGGGGGTTGGCGTTCACCCCTCCACTTT. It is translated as CASSQGGWRSPLHF.

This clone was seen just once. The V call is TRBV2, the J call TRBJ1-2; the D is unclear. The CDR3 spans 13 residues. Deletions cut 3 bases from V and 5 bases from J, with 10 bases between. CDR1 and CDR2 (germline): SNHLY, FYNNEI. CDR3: CASSEEADYGYTF. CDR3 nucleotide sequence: TGTGCCAGCAGTGAGGAGGCTGATTATGGCTACACCTTC.

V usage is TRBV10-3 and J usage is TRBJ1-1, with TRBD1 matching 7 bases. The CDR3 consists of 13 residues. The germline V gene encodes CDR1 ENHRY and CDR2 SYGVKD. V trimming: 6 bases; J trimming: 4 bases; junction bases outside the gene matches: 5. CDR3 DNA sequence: TGTGCCATCAGCCGACAGGGAGCCACTGAAGCTTTCTTT. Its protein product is CAISRQGATEAFF.

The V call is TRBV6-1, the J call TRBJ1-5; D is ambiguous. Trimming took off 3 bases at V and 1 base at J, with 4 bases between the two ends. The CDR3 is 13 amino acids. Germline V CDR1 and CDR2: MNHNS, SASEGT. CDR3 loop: CASSDRSNQPQHF. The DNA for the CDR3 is TGTGCCAGCAGTGATCGAAGCAATCAGCCCCAGCATTTT.

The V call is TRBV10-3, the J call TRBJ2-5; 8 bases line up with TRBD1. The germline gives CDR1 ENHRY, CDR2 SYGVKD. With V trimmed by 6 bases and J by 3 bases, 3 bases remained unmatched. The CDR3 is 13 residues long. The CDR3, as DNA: TGTGCCATCAGGGGGACAGGCGAAGAGACCCAGTACTTC. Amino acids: CAIRGTGEETQYF.

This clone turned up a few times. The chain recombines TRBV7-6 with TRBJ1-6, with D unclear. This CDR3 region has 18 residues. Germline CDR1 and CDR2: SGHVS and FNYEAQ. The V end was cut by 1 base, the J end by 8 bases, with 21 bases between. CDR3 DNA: TGTGCCAGCAGCTTAGGACCACCGACACGAAATAGCCATTCACCCCTCCACTTT. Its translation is CASSLGPPTRNSHSPLHF.

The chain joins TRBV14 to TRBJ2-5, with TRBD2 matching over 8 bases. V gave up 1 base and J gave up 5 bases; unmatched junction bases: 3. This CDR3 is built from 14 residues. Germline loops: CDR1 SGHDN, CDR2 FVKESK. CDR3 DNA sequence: TGTGCCAGCAGCCAAGTTCGCGGGGGGGAGACCCAGTACTTC. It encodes CASSQVRGGETQYF.

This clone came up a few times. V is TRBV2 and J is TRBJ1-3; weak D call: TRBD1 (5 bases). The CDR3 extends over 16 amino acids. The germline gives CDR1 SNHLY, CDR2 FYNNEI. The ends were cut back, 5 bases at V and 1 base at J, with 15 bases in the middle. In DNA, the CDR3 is TGTGCCAGCAGTCAGACAGACTCGCAATCTGGAAACACCATATATTTT. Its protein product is CASSQTDSQSGNTIYF.

CDR3 nucleotide sequence: TGTGCCAGCAGCTTAAAGGGCTCTACTGGCTACACCTTC. It yields the protein CASSLKGSTGYTF. This rearrangement joins TRBV7-9 to TRBJ1-2; D not certain. With 2 bases removed from V and 7 bases from J, the gap between germline ends came to 11 bases. CDR1 is SEHNR and CDR2 is FQNEAQ in the germline V gene (reference sequence). The CDR3 has 13 amino acids.

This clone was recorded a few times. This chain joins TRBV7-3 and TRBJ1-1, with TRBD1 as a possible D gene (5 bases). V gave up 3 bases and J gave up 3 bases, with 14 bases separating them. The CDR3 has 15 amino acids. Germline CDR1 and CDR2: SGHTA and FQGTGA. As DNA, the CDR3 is TGTGCCAGCAGCTTGCGTGACAGAGAAGACACTGAAGCTTTCTTT. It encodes CASSLRDREDTEAFF.

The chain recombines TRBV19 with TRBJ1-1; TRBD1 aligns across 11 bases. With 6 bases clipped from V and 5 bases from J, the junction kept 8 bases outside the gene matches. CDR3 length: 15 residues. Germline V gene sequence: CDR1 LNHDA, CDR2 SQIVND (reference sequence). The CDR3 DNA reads TGTGCCAGTAGATCGGACAGGGGGCGCGTAACTGAAGCTTTCTTT. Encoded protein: CASRSDRGRVTEAFF.

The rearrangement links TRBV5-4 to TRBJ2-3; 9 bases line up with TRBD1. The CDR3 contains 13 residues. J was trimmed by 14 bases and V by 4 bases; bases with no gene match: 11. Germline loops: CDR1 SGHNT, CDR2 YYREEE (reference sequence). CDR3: CASSLGTGIGPYF. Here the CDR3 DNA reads TGTGCCAGCAGCCTTGGGACAGGGATTGGTCCGTATTTT.

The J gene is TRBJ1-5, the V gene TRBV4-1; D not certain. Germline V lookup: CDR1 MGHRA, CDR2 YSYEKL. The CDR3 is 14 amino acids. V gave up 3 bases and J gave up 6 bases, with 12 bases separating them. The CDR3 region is CASSHKGRTQPQHF. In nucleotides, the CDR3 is TGCGCCAGCAGCCATAAGGGCAGGACTCAGCCCCAGCATTTT.